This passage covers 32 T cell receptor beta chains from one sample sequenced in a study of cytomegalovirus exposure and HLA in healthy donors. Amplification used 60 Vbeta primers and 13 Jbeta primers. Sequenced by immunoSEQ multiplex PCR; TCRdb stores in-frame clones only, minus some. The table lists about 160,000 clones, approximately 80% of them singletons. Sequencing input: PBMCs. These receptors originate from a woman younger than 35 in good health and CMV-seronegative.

DNA of the CDR3: TGTGCCAGTAGTGCTGGACATCCTAGCAATCAGCCCCAGCATTTT. Amino acids: CASSAGHPSNQPQHF. V usage is TRBV19 and J usage is TRBJ1-5, with D possibly TRBD1 on 5 matching bases. The V gene lost 5 bases and the J gene lost 0 bases, with 11 bases spanning the gap. Germline CDR1 reads LNHDA; CDR2 reads SQIVND (reference sequence). The CDR3 is made up of 15 amino acids.

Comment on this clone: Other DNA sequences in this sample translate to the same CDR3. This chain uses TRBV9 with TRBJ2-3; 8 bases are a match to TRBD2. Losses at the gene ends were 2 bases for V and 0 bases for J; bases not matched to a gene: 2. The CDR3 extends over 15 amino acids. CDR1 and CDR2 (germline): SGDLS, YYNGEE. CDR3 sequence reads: CASSVSGTSTDTQYF. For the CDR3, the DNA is TGTGCCAGCAGCGTTAGCGGGACTAGCACAGATACGCAGTATTTT.

The CDR3 coding sequence is TGTGCCACCAAAGTTCAGGGGAGCAATCAGCCCCAGCATTTT. It is translated as CATKVQGSNQPQHF. V and J are TRBV6-5 and TRBJ1-5; the D gene is possibly TRBD1 (6 bases). Germline assignment: CDR1 MNHEY and CDR2 SVGAGI. V was shortened by 10 bases and J by 1 base, with 14 bases between the two germline ends. The CDR3 sequence is 14 residues long.

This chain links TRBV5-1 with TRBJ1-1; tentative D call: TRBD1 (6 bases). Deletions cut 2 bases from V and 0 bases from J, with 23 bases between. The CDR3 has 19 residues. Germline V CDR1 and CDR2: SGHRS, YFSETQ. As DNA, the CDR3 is TGCGCCAGCAGCTTATTCCCCAAGACAGGAGTAATTATGAACACTGAAGCTTTCTTT. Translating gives CASSLFPKTGVIMNTEAFF.

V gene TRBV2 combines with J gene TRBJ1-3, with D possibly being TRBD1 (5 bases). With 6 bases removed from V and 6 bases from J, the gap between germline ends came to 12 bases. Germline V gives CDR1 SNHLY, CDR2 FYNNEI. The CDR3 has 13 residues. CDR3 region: CASSVGTLNTIYF. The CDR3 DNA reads TGTGCCAGCAGCGTTGGGACTTTAAACACCATATATTTT.

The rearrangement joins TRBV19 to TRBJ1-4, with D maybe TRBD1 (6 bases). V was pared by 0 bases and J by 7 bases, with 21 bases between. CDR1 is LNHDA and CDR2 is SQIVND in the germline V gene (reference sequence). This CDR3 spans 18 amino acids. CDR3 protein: CASSIEIGTSARGEKLFF. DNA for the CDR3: TGTGCCAGTAGTATAGAGATCGGGACATCGGCAAGGGGTGAAAAACTGTTTTTT.

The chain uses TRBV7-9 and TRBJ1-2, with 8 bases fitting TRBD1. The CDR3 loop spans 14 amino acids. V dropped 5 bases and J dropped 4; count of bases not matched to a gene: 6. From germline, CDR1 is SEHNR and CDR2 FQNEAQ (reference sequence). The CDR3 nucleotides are TGTGCCAGCAGCGCCAGGGACAGGAGCTATGGCTACACCTTC. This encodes CASSARDRSYGYTF.

The DNA for the CDR3 is TGTGCCAGCAGACCCCTCGGACAGGGGGAAAATCAGCCCCAGCATTTT. It yields the protein CASRPLGQGENQPQHF. The rearrangement links TRBV27 to TRBJ1-5, with TRBD1 matching over 10 bases. Germline CDR1 reads MNHEY; CDR2 reads SMNVEV (reference sequence). The CDR3 runs to 16 residues. V lost 6 bases to trimming and J lost 4 bases; unmatched junction nucleotides: 9.

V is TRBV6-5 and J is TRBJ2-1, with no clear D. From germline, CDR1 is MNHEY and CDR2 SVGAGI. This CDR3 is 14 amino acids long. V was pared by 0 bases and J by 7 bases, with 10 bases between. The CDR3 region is CASSYSIPVNEQFF. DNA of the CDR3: TGTGCCAGCAGTTACTCGATCCCGGTTAATGAGCAGTTCTTC.

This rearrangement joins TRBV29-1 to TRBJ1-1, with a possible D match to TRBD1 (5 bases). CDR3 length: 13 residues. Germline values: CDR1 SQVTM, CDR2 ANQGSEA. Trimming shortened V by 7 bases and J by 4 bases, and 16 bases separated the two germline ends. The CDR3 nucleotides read TGCAGCGCCGAGACAGATTGGATCACTGAAGCTTTCTTT. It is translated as CSAETDWITEAFF.

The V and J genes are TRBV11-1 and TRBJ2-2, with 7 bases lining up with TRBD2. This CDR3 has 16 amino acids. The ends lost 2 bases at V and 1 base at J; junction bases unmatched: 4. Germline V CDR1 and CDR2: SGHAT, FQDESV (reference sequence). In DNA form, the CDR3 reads TGTGCCAGCAGCTTAATGGGGGGGGAGAACACCGGGGAGCTGTTTTTT. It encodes CASSLMGGENTGELFF.

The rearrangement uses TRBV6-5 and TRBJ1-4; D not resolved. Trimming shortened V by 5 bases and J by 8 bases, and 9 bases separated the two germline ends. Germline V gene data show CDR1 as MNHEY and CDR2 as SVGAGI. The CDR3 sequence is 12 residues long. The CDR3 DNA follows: TGTGCCAGCAGTAACGATAGAGAAAAACTGTTTTTT. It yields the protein CASSNDREKLFF.

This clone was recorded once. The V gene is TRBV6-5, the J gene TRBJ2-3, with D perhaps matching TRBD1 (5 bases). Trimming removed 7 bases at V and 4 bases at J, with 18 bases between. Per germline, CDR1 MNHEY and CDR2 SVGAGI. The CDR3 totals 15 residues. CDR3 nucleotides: TGTGCCAGCACCCCAGGGAAATTCGTGGCAGATACGCAGTATTTT. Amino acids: CASTPGKFVADTQYF.

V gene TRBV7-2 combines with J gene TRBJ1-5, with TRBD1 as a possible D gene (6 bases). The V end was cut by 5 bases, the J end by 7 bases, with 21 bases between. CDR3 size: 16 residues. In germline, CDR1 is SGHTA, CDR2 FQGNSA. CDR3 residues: CASSPPGVQRGQPQHF. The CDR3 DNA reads TGTGCCAGCAGCCCCCCAGGGGTACAGAGGGGCCAGCCCCAGCATTTT. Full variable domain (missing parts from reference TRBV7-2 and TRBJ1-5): GAGVSQSPSNKVTEKGKDVELRCDPISGHTALYWYRQSLGQGLEFLIYFQGNSAPDKSGLPSDRFSAERTGGSVSTLTIQRTQQEDSAVYLCASSPPGVQRGQPQHFGDGTRLSIL.

The CDR3 spells CASSYSSGNEQFF. The DNA of the CDR3 is TGTGCCAGCAGTTACTCGAGCGGCAATGAGCAGTTCTTC. The rearrangement links TRBV6-6 to TRBJ2-1, with a tentative D call TRBD2 (5 bases). This CDR3 region has 13 residues. V lost 0 bases, J lost 6 bases, and 6 bases lay in between. Per the germline V gene, CDR1 is MNHNY and CDR2 is SVGAGI (reference sequence).

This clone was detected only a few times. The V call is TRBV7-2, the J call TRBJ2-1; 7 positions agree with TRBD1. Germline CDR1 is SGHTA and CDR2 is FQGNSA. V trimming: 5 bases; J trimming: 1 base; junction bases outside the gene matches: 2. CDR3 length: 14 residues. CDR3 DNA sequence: TGTGCCAGCAGCCCCAGGGGGTCCTACAATGAGCAGTTCTTC. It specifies CASSPRGSYNEQFF.

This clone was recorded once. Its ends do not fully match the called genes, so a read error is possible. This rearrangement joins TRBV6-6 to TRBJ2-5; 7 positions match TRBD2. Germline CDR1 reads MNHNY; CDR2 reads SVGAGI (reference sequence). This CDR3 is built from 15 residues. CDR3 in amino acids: CVSSSRGLIQETQYF. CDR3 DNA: TGTGTCAGCAGTTCCCGGGGACTAATCCAAGAGACCCAGTACTTC.

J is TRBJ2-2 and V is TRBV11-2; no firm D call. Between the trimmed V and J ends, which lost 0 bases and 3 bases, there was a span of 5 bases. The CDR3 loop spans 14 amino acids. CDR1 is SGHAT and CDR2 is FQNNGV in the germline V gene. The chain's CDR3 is CASSLDIHTGELFF. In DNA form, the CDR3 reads TGTGCCAGCAGCTTAGATATCCACACCGGGGAGCTGTTTTTT.

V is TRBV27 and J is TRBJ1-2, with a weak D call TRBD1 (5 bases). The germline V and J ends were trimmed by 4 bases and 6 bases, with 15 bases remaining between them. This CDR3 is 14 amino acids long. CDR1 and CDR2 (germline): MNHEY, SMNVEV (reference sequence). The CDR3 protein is CASSSQGSQHGYTF. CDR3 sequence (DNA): TGTGCCAGCAGTTCGCAGGGTAGTCAGCATGGCTACACCTTC.

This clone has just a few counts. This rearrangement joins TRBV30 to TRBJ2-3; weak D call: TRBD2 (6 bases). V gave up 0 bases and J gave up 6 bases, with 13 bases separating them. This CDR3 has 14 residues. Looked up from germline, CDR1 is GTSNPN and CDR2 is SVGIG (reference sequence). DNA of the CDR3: TGTGCCTGGAGTGTAGGTTTAGCGGCCGATACGCAGTATTTT. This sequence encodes CAWSVGLAADTQYF.

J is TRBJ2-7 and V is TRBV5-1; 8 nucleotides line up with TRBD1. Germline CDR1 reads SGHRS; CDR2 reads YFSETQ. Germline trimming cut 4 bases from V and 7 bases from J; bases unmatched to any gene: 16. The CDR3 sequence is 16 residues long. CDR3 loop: CASSAGTRQGAGEQYF. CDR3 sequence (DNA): TGCGCCAGCAGCGCGGGGACGCGGCAGGGGGCTGGAGAGCAGTACTTC. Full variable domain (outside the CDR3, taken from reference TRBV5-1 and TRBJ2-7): KAGVTQTPRYLIKTRGQQVTLSCSPISGHRSVSWYQQTPGQGLQFLFEYFSETQRNKGNFPGRFSGRQFSNSRSEMNVSTLELGDSALYLCASSAGTRQGAGEQYFGPGTRLTVT.

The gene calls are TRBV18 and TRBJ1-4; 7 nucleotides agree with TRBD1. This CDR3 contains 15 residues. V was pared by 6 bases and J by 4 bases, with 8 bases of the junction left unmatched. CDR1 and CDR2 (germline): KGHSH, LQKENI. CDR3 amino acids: CASSPQGEINEKLFF. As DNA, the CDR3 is TGTGCCAGCTCTCCCCAGGGGGAAATTAATGAAAAACTGTTTTTT.

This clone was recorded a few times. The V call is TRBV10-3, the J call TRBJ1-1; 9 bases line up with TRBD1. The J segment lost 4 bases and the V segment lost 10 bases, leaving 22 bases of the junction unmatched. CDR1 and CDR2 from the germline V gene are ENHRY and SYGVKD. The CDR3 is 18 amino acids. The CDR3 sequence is CATQKSRDRARAPTEAFF. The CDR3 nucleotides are TGTGCCACTCAGAAGTCCCGGGACAGGGCCCGGGCCCCCACTGAAGCTTTCTTT.

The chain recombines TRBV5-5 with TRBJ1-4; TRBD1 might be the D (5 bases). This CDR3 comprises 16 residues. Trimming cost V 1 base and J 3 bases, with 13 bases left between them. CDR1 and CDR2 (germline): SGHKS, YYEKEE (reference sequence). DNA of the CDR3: TGTGCCAGCAGCTTGATGGTGGGGCAGGCTAATGAAAAACTGTTTTTT. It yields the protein CASSLMVGQANEKLFF.

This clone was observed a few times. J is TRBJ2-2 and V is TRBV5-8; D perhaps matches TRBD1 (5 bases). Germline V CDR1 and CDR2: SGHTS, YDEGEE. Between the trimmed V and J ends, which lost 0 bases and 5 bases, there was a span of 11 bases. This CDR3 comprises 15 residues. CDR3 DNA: TGTGCCAGCAGCTTGGCAGTCAGGGCGACCGGGGAGCTGTTTTTT. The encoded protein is CASSLAVRATGELFF.

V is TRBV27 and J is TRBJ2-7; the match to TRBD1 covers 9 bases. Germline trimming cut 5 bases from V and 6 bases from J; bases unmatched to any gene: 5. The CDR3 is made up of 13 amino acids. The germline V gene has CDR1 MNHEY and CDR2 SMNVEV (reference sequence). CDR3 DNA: TGTGCCAGCAGTCTCGGGACAGGGAGCGAGCAGTACTTC. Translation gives CASSLGTGSEQYF.

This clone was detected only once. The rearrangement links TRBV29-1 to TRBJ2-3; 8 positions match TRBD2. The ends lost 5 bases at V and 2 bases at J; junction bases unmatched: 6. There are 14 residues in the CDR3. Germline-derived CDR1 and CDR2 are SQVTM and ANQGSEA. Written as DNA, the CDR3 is TGCAGCGTTACCCCGGGACTAGACACAGATACGCAGTATTTT. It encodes CSVTPGLDTDTQYF.

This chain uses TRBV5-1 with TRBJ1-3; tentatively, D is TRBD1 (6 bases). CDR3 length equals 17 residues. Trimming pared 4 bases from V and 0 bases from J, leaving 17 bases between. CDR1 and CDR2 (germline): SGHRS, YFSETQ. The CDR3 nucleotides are TGCGCCAGCAGCCCAGGAAATACAGGGCGCTCTGGAAACACCATATATTTT. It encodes CASSPGNTGRSGNTIYF.

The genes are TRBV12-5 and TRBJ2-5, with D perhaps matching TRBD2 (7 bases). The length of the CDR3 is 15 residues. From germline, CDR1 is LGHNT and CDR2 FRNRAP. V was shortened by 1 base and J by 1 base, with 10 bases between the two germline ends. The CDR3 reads CASGLEGGFQETQYF. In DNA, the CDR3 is TGTGCTAGTGGTTTGGAGGGGGGGTTCCAAGAGACCCAGTACTTC.

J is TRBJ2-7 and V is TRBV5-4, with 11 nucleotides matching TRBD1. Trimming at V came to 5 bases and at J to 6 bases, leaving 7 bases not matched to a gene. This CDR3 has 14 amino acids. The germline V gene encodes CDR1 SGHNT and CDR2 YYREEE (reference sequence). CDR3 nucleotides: TGTGCCAGCAGGTCGGGACAGGGGGTTTCCGAGCAGTACTTC. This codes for CASRSGQGVSEQYF. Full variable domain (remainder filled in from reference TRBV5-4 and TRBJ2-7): ETGVTQSPTHLIKTRGQQVTLRCSSQSGHNTVSWYQQALGQGPQFIFQYYREEENGRGNFPPRFSGLQFPNYSSELNVNALELDDSALYLCASRSGQGVSEQYFGPGTRLTVT.

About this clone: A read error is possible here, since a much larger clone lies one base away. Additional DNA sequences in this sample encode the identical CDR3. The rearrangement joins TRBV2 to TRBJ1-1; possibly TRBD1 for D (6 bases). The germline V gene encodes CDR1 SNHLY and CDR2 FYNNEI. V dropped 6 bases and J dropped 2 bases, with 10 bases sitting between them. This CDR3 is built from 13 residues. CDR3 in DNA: TGTGCCAGCAGCTTGGACAGAAACACTGAAGCTTTCTTT. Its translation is CASSLDRNTEAFF.

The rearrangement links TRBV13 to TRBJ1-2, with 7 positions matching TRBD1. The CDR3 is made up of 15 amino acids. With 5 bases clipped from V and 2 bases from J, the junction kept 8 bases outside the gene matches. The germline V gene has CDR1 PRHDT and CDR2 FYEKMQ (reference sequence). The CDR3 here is CASSPRQGLNYGYTF. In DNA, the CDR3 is TGTGCCAGCAGCCCGCGACAGGGTTTGAACTATGGCTACACCTTC. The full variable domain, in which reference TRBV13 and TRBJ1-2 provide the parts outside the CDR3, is AAGVIQSPRHLIKEKRETATLKCYPIPRHDTVYWYQQGPGQDPQFLISFYEKMQSDKGSIPDRFSAQQFSDYHSELNMSSLELGDSALYFCASSPRQGLNYGYTFGSGTRLTVV.